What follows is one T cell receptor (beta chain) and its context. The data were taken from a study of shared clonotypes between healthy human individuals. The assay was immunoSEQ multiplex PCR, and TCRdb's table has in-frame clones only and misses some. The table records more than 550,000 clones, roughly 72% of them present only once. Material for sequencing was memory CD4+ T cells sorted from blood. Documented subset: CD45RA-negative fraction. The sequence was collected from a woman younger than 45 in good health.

The CDR3 region is CASRLARTQYF. In nucleotides, the CDR3 is TGTGCAAGTCGCTTAGCGCGTACGCAGTATTTT. This sequence joins TRBV12-2 and TRBJ2-3; TRBD2 was called by the table and not checked on the DNA. TRBV12-2 is a listed pseudogene. This CDR3 has 11 amino acids.